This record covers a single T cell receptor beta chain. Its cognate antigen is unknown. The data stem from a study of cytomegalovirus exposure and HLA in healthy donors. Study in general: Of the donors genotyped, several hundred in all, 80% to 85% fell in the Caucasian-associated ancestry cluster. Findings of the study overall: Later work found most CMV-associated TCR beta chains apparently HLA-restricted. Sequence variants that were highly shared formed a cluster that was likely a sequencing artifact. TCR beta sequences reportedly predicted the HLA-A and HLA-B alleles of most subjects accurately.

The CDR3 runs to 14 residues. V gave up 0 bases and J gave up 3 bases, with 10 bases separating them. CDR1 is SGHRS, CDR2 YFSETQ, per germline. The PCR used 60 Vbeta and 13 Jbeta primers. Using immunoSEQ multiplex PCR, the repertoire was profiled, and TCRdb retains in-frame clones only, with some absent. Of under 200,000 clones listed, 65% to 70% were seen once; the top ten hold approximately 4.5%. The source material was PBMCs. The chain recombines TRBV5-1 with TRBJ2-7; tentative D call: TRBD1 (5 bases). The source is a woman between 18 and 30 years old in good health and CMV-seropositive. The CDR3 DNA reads TGCGCCAGCAGCTTGGCAGGGCGAGTCTACGAGCAGTACTTC. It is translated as CASSLAGRVYEQYF.